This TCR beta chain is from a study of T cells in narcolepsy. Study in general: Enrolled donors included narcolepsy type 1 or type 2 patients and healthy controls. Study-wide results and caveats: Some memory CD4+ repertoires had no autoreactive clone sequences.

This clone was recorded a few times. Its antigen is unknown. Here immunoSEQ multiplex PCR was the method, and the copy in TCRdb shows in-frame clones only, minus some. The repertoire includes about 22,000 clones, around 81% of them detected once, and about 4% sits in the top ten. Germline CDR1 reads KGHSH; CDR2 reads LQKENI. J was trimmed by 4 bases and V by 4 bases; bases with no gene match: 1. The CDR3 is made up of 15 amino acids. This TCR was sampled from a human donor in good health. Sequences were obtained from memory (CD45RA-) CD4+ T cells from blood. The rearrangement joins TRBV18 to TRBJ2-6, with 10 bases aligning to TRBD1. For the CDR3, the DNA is TGTGCCAGCTCACGACAGGGGGCAGGGGCCAACGTCCTGACTTTC. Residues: CASSRQGAGANVLTF.